What follows are 3 T cell receptor beta chains derived from one specimen sequenced in a study of CD8+ T cells in alopecia areata. cDNA prepared by RNA extraction and subsequent reverse transcription served as the template for sequencing. Libraries were prepared by immunoSEQ multiplex PCR; TCRdb keeps only in-frame clonotypes and omits some of them. Seen here are about 130,000 clones, roughly 50% observed once, and the top ten hold about 6%. The source material was CD4+ T cells sorted from blood, sampled at week 0. These receptors came from a human donor with alopecia areata.

The chain joins TRBV6-1 to TRBJ2-5; D possibly corresponds to TRBD2 (6 bases). There are 11 residues in the CDR3. Germline CDR1 and CDR2: MNHNS and SASEGT. V lost 6 bases and J lost 5, with 7 bases in between. The CDR3 DNA sequence: TGTGCCAGCAGGGGGAGGGAGACCCAGTACTTC. The encoded protein is CASRGRETQYF.

This clone showed up just once. For the CDR3, the DNA is TGTGCCAGCAGCTTGTCCTTCGAGGGGGGGCGTTGGGCCGAGACCCAGTACTTC. Its translation is CASSLSFEGGRWAETQYF. V usage is TRBV7-8 and J usage is TRBJ2-5, with TRBD2 as a possible D gene (7 bases). CDR1 is SGHVS and CDR2 is FQNEAQ in the germline V gene. Trimming pared 3 bases from V and 5 bases from J, leaving 25 bases between. This CDR3 region has 18 residues.

The CDR3 spells CASRLAGADTQYF. In DNA, the CDR3 is TGTGCCAGCCGGTTAGCGGGGGCAGATACGCAGTATTTT. The chain employs TRBV7-9 and TRBJ2-3; 9 bases fit TRBD2. The CDR3 is 13 amino acids. J gave up 4 bases and V 8 bases, and 4 bases lay outside the gene matches. Germline V gene data show CDR1 as SEHNR and CDR2 as FQNEAQ (reference sequence). Full variable domain (outside the CDR3, taken from reference TRBV7-9 and TRBJ2-3): DTGVSQNPRHKITKRGQNVTFRCDPISEHNRLYWYRQTLGQGPEFLTYFQNEAQLEKSRLLSDRFSAERPKGSFSTLEIQRTEQGDSAMYLCASRLAGADTQYFGPGTRLTVL.